These 30 T cell receptor beta chains originate from one sample sequenced in a study of T-cell memory formation after mild COVID-19. MiXCR, applied by TCRdb to the 5' RACE reads, yields one record per CDR3 protein. Of 300,000 to 400,000 distinct CDR3 sequences listed, less than 20% were seen once; the top ten hold approximately 20%. Sequenced input: PBMCs or a T cell subset sorted from them (not recorded which). The source is a young man who had mild COVID-19 (a few samples of this study predate the infection). Cell type and time point are not known.

This clonotype was seen a handful of times. This chain joins TRBV20-1 and TRBJ1-1; 9 bases are shared with TRBD1. Losses at the gene ends were 4 bases for V and 4 bases for J; bases not matched to a gene: 7. Per the germline V gene, CDR1 is DFQATT and CDR2 is SNEGSKA (reference sequence). This CDR3 has 14 residues. The CDR3 sequence is CSATITGGLTEAFF. The CDR3 DNA follows: TGCAGTGCTACGATTACAGGGGGCCTCACTGAAGCTTTCTTT.

This chain links TRBV20-1 with TRBJ1-1; maybe TRBD1 (6 bases). CDR1 is DFQATT and CDR2 is SNEGSKA in the germline V gene (reference sequence). Trimming left V 0 bases short and J 8 bases short, with 7 bases between. The length of the CDR3 is 11 residues. CDR3 DNA: TGCAGTGCTAGAGATGGGACAGAAGCTTTCTTT. This gives the protein CSARDGTEAFF.

This clonotype was counted a few times. The rearrangement joins TRBV5-1 to TRBJ2-3; TRBD1 aligns across 10 bases. The CDR3 runs 15 residues. CDR1 is SGHRS, CDR2 YFSETQ, per germline. V shed 0 bases, J shed 5 bases, and the junction held 3 bases outside the gene matches. The CDR3 nucleotides are TGCGCCAGCAGCTTGGCTGACAGGGGGCAAGATACGCAGTATTTT. This encodes CASSLADRGQDTQYF.

The chain has TRBV5-1 and TRBJ1-3, with D hard to call. Trimming took off 0 bases at V and 4 bases at J, with 11 bases between the two ends. CDR1 is SGHRS and CDR2 is YFSETQ in the germline V gene. There are 15 residues in the CDR3. For the CDR3, the DNA is TGCGCCAGCAGCTTGGAGGCGGGAGCGGGAAACACCATATATTTT. Translation: CASSLEAGAGNTIYF.

In its sample, this clonotype was seen a few times. In DNA form, the CDR3 reads TGTGCCAGCGACAACGGGGGGTCCTACGAGCAGTACTTC. Translation gives CASDNGGSYEQYF. V gene TRBV11-2 combines with J gene TRBJ2-7, with TRBD2 identical over 7 bases. With V trimmed by 8 bases and J by 1 base, 5 bases remained unmatched. Germline V lookup: CDR1 SGHAT, CDR2 FQNNGV. The CDR3 totals 13 residues.

The table lists this clonotype with a few counts. V gene TRBV11-2 combines with J gene TRBJ2-1; D ambiguous. The CDR3 is 14 amino acids. CDR1 and CDR2 (germline): SGHAT, FQNNGV. V shed 3 bases and J shed 10 bases, with 16 bases lying between them. DNA for the CDR3: TGTGCCAGCAGCTTTGGCAGGCCACCCCTCGAGCAGTTCTTC. It translates to CASSFGRPPLEQFF.

A few counts support this clonotype. J is TRBJ2-1 and V is TRBV6-2 or TRBV6-3; tentative D call: TRBD1 (6 bases). Deletions cut 4 bases from V and 10 bases from J, with 17 bases between. The CDR3 totals 14 residues. From germline, CDR1 is MNHEY and CDR2 SVGEGT. The CDR3, as DNA: TGTGCCAGCAGTTCCCCAACACAGGGTAACGAGCAGTTCTTC. Translated: CASSSPTQGNEQFF.

CDR3 coding DNA: TGTGCCAGCAGCTTGAATCGACAGGCTCTGGTGGGAGCTTTCTTT. It yields the protein CASSLNRQALVGAFF. The chain has TRBV5-5 and TRBJ1-1; a possible D gene is TRBD1 (6 bases). From germline, CDR1 is SGHKS and CDR2 YYEKEE (reference sequence). The CDR3 extends over 15 amino acids. V was cut by 1 base and J by 10 bases, with 20 bases left in between.

The rearrangement uses TRBV7-8 and TRBJ1-1; a possible D gene is TRBD1 (5 bases). Trimming left V 3 bases short and J 3 bases short, with 11 bases between. This CDR3 spans 14 amino acids. Germline V gene sequence: CDR1 SGHVS, CDR2 FQNEAQ. DNA of the CDR3: TGTGCCAGCAGCTTTTCGACAGTGGACACTGAAGCTTTCTTT. It specifies CASSFSTVDTEAFF.

The table lists this clonotype with a few counts. The chain is built from TRBV7-9 and TRBJ1-1; D ambiguous. CDR3 length: 15 amino acids. CDR1 is SEHNR and CDR2 is FQNEAQ in the germline V gene (reference sequence). V was pared by 4 bases and J by 1 base, with 13 bases between. Here the CDR3 reads CASSSPPGANTEAFF. The CDR3 nucleotides are TGTGCCAGCAGCTCTCCCCCGGGAGCGAACACTGAAGCTTTCTTT.

This clonotype occurred a few times. The chain joins TRBV7-6 to TRBJ2-7, with 9 positions matching TRBD1. There are 11 residues in the CDR3. Trimming took 4 bases from V and 11 from J; bases not matched to a gene: 3. Germline V gene lookup returns CDR1 SGHVS and CDR2 FNYEAQ. CDR3 in amino acids: CASSYGQGKYF. The CDR3, as DNA: TGTGCCAGCAGCTACGGACAGGGGAAGTACTTC.

This clonotype was counted a few times. The chain carries TRBV4-3 and TRBJ2-5; TRBD2 aligns across 7 bases. Germline assignment: CDR1 LGHNA and CDR2 YSLEER. CDR3 length equals 16 residues. V dropped 4 bases and J dropped 3; count of bases not matched to a gene: 11. CDR3 in DNA: TGCGCCAGCAGCCCCGGCGGCTGGCGGGGGAAAGAGACCCAGTACTTC. Translation: CASSPGGWRGKETQYF.

CDR3 sequence (DNA): TGCAGCTCCCAAGGGATAAACACAGATACGCAGTATTTT. Translated, it gives CSSQGINTDTQYF. The chain recombines TRBV29-1 with TRBJ2-3, with D hard to call. Germline CDR1 reads SQVTM; CDR2 reads ANQGSEA. The CDR3 has 13 residues. Trimming shortened V by 8 bases and J by 2 bases, and 14 bases separated the two germline ends.

The J gene is TRBJ1-5, the V gene TRBV4-3; D call uncertain. Trimming stripped 1 base from V and 0 bases from J, with 10 bases between. Germline V gene lookup returns CDR1 LGHNA and CDR2 YSLEER. This CDR3 spans 16 amino acids. The CDR3 DNA reads TGCGCCAGCAGCCAAGCTCTGCAGTCTAGCAATCAGCCCCAGCATTTT. Its translation: CASSQALQSSNQPQHF.

This clonotype was seen a handful of times. The chain carries TRBV19 and TRBJ2-7; 9 bases are a match to TRBD2. Germline lookup yields CDR1 LNHDA and CDR2 SQIVND (reference sequence). Trimming removed 3 bases from V and 0 bases from J; junction bases left unmatched: 6. This CDR3 spans 16 amino acids. CDR3: CASSIGSGGLSYEQYF. The DNA of the CDR3 is TGTGCCAGTAGTATCGGAAGCGGGGGGCTCTCCTACGAGCAGTACTTC.

This rearrangement joins TRBV24-1 to TRBJ2-7; 13 bases are a match to TRBD2. The V gene end was trimmed by 4 bases and the J gene end by 5 bases; junction bases not matched to a gene: 7. CDR1 is KGHDR and CDR2 is SFDVKD in the germline V gene. This CDR3 spans 16 amino acids. DNA of the CDR3: TGTGCCACCAGTGAACCGGGACTAGCGGGGCTCAACGAGCAGTACTTC. Its translation: CATSEPGLAGLNEQYF.

This clonotype was detected a few times. J is TRBJ2-7 and V is TRBV6-2 or TRBV6-3; no definite D call. In germline, CDR1 is MNHEY, CDR2 SVGEGT. V shed 6 bases and J shed 0 bases, with 9 bases lying between them. This CDR3 is built from 13 residues. The CDR3 spells CASRPQRSYEQYF. CDR3 in DNA: TGTGCCAGCAGACCACAGCGCTCCTACGAGCAGTACTTC.

CDR3 loop: CSAREGAVGRGYTF. Here the CDR3 DNA reads TGCAGTGCTAGGGAAGGGGCCGTGGGTCGTGGCTACACCTTC. The chain employs TRBV20-1 and TRBJ1-2; the D gene is possibly TRBD1 (5 bases). V was cut by 3 bases and J by 7 bases, with 18 bases left in between. There are 14 residues in the CDR3. Per germline, CDR1 DFQATT and CDR2 SNEGSKA (reference sequence).

The chain combines TRBV4-1 with TRBJ1-1, with D perhaps matching TRBD1 (6 bases). Germline CDR1 MGHRA, CDR2 YSYEKL. The V end lost 2 bases, the J end lost 1 base, and 14 bases lay between the germline ends. This CDR3 has 16 amino acids. CDR3 coding DNA: TGCGCCAGCAGCCAACTCTCAGGGGTTCCGAACACTGAAGCTTTCTTT. It yields the protein CASSQLSGVPNTEAFF.

The genes are TRBV6-1 and TRBJ2-7, with TRBD1 identical over 9 bases. The CDR3 length is 15 residues. V lost 5 bases and J lost 0; bases outside the gene matches: 5. Germline CDR1 and CDR2: MNHNS and SASEGT. Written as DNA, the CDR3 is TGTGCCAGCAGTTTCAACAGGGGGCTCTCCTACGAGCAGTACTTC. Protein product: CASSFNRGLSYEQYF.

The chain links TRBV11-2 to TRBJ2-6, with unresolved D. V dropped 8 bases and J dropped 3 bases, with 11 bases sitting between them. Germline V gene sequence: CDR1 SGHAT, CDR2 FQNNGV. This CDR3 is built from 14 residues. CDR3 residues: CASGRGFGANVLTF. The CDR3 region has the DNA TGTGCCAGCGGGCGAGGATTTGGGGCCAACGTCCTGACTTTC.

This clonotype was seen a handful of times. The chain has TRBV7-9 and TRBJ1-4, with D perhaps TRBD1 (6 bases). The CDR3 has 14 residues. Germline V gene lookup returns CDR1 SEHNR and CDR2 FQNEAQ (reference sequence). Trimming removed 2 bases at V and 6 bases at J, with 10 bases between. CDR3 protein: CASSLRGADEKLFF. As DNA, the CDR3 is TGTGCCAGCAGCTTACGGGGGGCTGATGAAAAACTGTTTTTT.

The gene calls are TRBV10-1 and TRBJ2-2; D may match TRBD1 or TRBD2 (5 bases each). Per germline, CDR1 WNHNN and CDR2 SYGVQD (reference sequence). The CDR3 is made up of 14 amino acids. V lost 6 bases to trimming and J lost 4 bases, with 12 bases between them. The DNA of the CDR3 is TGCGCCAGCAGCGGGGACCATTTCACCGGGGAGCTGTTTTTT. This sequence encodes CASSGDHFTGELFF.

This clonotype has only a few counts. The chain couples TRBV12-3 or TRBV12-4 to TRBJ1-5, with D possibly being TRBD1 (5 bases). The CDR3 is made up of 14 amino acids. With 4 bases removed from V and 5 bases from J, the gap between germline ends came to 12 bases. The CDR3 nucleotides are TGTGCCAGCAGTTCTCAGGGTGGTGATCAGCCCCAGCATTTT. It codes for CASSSQGGDQPQHF.

This clonotype has more than one count but fewer than ten. J is TRBJ2-1 and V is TRBV7-9; either TRBD1 or TRBD2 may fit D (5 bases each). The CDR3 totals 13 residues. V lost 5 bases and J lost 9, with 14 bases in between. CDR1 SEHNR and CDR2 FQNEAQ come from the germline V gene (reference sequence). The CDR3 reads CASSLNRGSEQFF. In nucleotides, the CDR3 is TGTGCCAGCAGCCTCAACCGGGGCTCTGAGCAGTTCTTC.

This sequence joins TRBV30 and TRBJ1-1, with TRBD1 matching 7 bases. This CDR3 spans 16 amino acids. The V gene end was trimmed by 1 base and the J gene end by 3 bases; junction bases not matched to a gene: 11. Germline-derived CDR1 and CDR2 are GTSNPN and SVGIG (reference sequence). The CDR3 loop reads CAWSGGTVSRDTEAFF. CDR3 bases: TGTGCCTGGAGTGGCGGGACAGTTAGTCGGGACACTGAAGCTTTCTTT.

This clonotype has a handful of counts. DNA for the CDR3: TGTGCCAGCAGCCCGGGACTAGCGGGTACTAGGAATACGCAGTATTTT. Translating it yields CASSPGLAGTRNTQYF. The chain employs TRBV14 and TRBJ2-3; TRBD2 aligns across 12 bases. CDR1 and CDR2 from the germline V gene are SGHDN and FVKESK. CDR3 size: 16 residues. J lost 7 bases, V lost 4 bases, and 9 bases had no gene match. The variable domain in full, completed from reference TRBV14 and TRBJ2-3, reads EAGVTQFPSHSVIEKGQTVTLRCDPISGHDNLYWYRRVMGKEIKFLLHFVKESKQDESGMPNNRFLAERTGGTYSTLKVQPAELEDSGVYFCASSPGLAGTRNTQYFGPGTRLTVL.

V gene TRBV12-3 or TRBV12-4 combines with J gene TRBJ1-1; tentative D call: TRBD1 (5 bases). The CDR3 is 14 residues long. The V end was cut by 3 bases, the J end by 1 base, with 9 bases between. CDR3 sequence reads: CASSLRDGNTEAFF. The DNA for the CDR3 is TGTGCCAGCAGTTTGAGGGACGGGAACACTGAAGCTTTCTTT.

This clonotype was observed a handful of times. The chain joins TRBV12-3 or TRBV12-4 to TRBJ1-2; D ambiguous. V lost 1 base and J lost 0, with 30 bases in between. The CDR3 has 22 amino acids. The CDR3 nucleotides are TGTGCCAGCAGTTTAGGGGAGAGTGGTAAGGCCGCAGTCCGTTTAGCTAACTATGGCTACACCTTC. It translates to CASSLGESGKAAVRLANYGYTF.

This chain uses TRBV19 with TRBJ1-1; 7 bases are shared with TRBD1. Germline V gene sequence: CDR1 LNHDA, CDR2 SQIVND (reference sequence). This CDR3 is 15 amino acids long. The junction had 5 bases not matched to a gene; V was cut back by 3 bases and J by 1 base. This CDR3 is CASSIGGQSNTEAFF. Written as DNA, the CDR3 is TGTGCCAGTAGTATTGGGGGACAGTCGAACACTGAAGCTTTCTTT.